The rows below give T cell receptor beta chains drawn from one sample of a study of blood T cell repertoires in COVID-19. Repertoires were generated with immunoSEQ multiplex PCR, while TCRdb's copy carries only in-frame clones and drops some. Of about 310,000 clones in the sample, roughly 84% were seen once. Sequenced material: peripheral blood. These receptors were obtained from a man aged 50-60 years with active or convalescent COVID-19. CDR3s include the opening cysteine and the closing phenylalanine or tryptophan. Each record gives: J gene, V gene, D gene, clone size, CDR3 DNA, CDR3 protein. The D gene is left open where the match is weak. Clone size, where shown, is once, few, many, or a class for clones that have expanded.

>TRBJ1-4|TRBV13|TRBD1|.
TGTGCCAGCAAACAGGGGTCACGGGAAAAACTGTTTTTT
CASKQGSREKLFF
>TRBJ1-1|TRBV10-3|TRBD1|.
TGTGCCATCAGTCCAGGGGGCGCGCCTATGAACACTGAAGCTTTCTTT
CAISPGGAPMNTEAFF
>TRBJ1-5|TRBV7-9|.|few
TGTGCCAGCGGCCAGGATACCCAGCCCCAGCATTTT
CASGQDTQPQHF
>TRBJ2-1|TRBV29-1|TRBD2|.
TGCAGCGGACGAACTAGCGGGAGGATGTATGAGCAGTTCTTC
CSGRTSGRMYEQFF
>TRBJ2-1|TRBV6-8|.|.
TGTGCCAGCAGTTTAGGTGGCTCCAGGGCGAAGAATGAGCAGTTCTTC
CASSLGGSRAKNEQFF
>TRBJ1-2|TRBV28|.|few
TGTGCCAGCAGGATCACAGGGAGTATTTATCCGAGTGGCTACACCTTC
CASRITGSIYPSGYTF
>TRBJ2-7|TRBV2|.|.
TGTGCCAGCAGTGAAGCGTCTACCGGGTACGAGCAGTACTTC
CASSEASTGYEQYF
>TRBJ2-6|TRBV28|.|once
TGTGCCAGCAGTCCCCCGAGAGCCGGGGCCAACGTCCTGACTTTC
CASSPPRAGANVLTF
>TRBJ1-5|TRBV6-2/TRBV6-3|TRBD1|.
TGTGCCAGCAGTCACGGGGGACAGGGAGGCAATCAGCCCCAGCATTTT
CASSHGGQGGNQPQHF
>TRBJ2-1|TRBV2|TRBD2|.
TGTGCCAGCAGTTTAGCGGGAGGGTCCTACAATGAGCAGTTCTTC
CASSLAGGSYNEQFF
>TRBJ1-6|TRBV30|.|.
TGTGCCTGGAGGAGAGGTGTAAGCTCCTATAATTCACCCCTCCACTTT
CAWRRGVSSYNSPLHF
>TRBJ2-3|TRBV10-1|.|.
TGCGCCAGCAGTCAAGCCACAGATACGCAGTATTTT
CASSQATDTQYF
>TRBJ1-6|TRBV5-6|.|.
TGTGCCAGCAGGGGGCCTAATAATTCGCCCCTCCACTTT
CASRGPNNSPLHF
>TRBJ2-2|TRBV24-1|TRBD2|.
TGTGCCACCAGTGACTCTAGCGGGGCGAACACCGGGGAGCTGTTTTTT
CATSDSSGANTGELFF
>TRBJ2-1|TRBV9|.|.
TGTGCCAGCAGCTTTAGCCCCTACAATGAGCAGTTCTTC
CASSFSPYNEQFF
>TRBJ1-2|TRBV28|TRBD1|.
TGTGCCAGCAGCCTGACAGGGGTTTACTATGGCTACACCTTC
CASSLTGVYYGYTF
>TRBJ2-6|TRBV4-3|.|.
TGCGCCAGCAGCAAGTCTGGGGCAGGGGCCAACGTCCTGACTTTC
CASSKSGAGANVLTF
>TRBJ1-1|TRBV11-2|TRBD1|.
TGTGCCAGCAGCTTAGTCCGACAGGGGACGGGGCACACTGAAGCTTTCTTT
CASSLVRQGTGHTEAFF
>TRBJ1-5|TRBV6-2/TRBV6-3|.|.
TGTGCCAGCAGTTCTAATGAGGCAGGGGCCCAGCATTTT
CASSSNEAGAQHF
>TRBJ1-1|TRBV5-1|.|once
TGCGCCAGCAGCTTCAACATGAACACTGAAGCTTTCTTT
CASSFNMNTEAFF
>TRBJ2-2|TRBV18|.|.
TGTGCCAGCTCACCACAGGAGGGGACGAACACCGGGGAGCTGTTTTTT
CASSPQEGTNTGELFF
>TRBJ2-1|TRBV5-4|TRBD2|.
TGTGCCAGCAGCTTGAGCGGGAGGGCCTTAGATGAGCAGTTCTTC
CASSLSGRALDEQFF
>TRBJ2-5|TRBV6-1|.|.
TGTGCCAGCAGTGACGAGGGGGACCGCGAGACCCAGTACTTC
CASSDEGDRETQYF
>TRBJ1-1|TRBV11-2|.|few
TGTGCCAGCAGCTTAGGACACCGGAACAAAAACACTGAAGCTTTCTTT
CASSLGHRNKNTEAFF
>TRBJ2-7|TRBV12-3/TRBV12-4|TRBD1|.
TGTGCCAGCACCGTAGGGGGCGCCGAGCAGTACTTC
CASTVGGAEQYF
>TRBJ2-7|TRBV5-4|TRBD2|once
TGTGCCAGCAGCATAGCGGGGGGATCCTACGAGCAGTACTTC
CASSIAGGSYEQYF
>TRBJ2-1|TRBV6-4|TRBD1|.
TGTGCCAGCAGTGACCAGGGACAGGGTAGTAGTGAGCAGTTCTTC
CASSDQGQGSSEQFF
>TRBJ2-1|TRBV1|.|.
TGCACCAGCAGCCCCGAACGACTAGCGGTTCTCAATGAGCAGTTCTTC
CTSSPERLAVLNEQFF
>TRBJ2-2|TRBV7-2|.|.
TGTGCCAGCAGTAGATTCCCTACCGGGGAGCTGTTTTTT
CASSRFPTGELFF
>TRBJ1-2|TRBV29-1|.|.
TGCAGCGTTGGGAACGACGCCCAGGGGCACTATGGCTACACCTTC
CSVGNDAQGHYGYTF
>TRBJ2-1|TRBV3-1/TRBV3-2|.|.
TGTGCCAGCAGCCAAGGAGGACAGCCCTACAATGAGCAGTTCTTC
CASSQGGQPYNEQFF